One sample yielded the 12 T cell receptor beta chains listed below, sequenced in a study of beta chain features in type 1 diabetes. Expressed TCRB transcripts were sequenced, since all the RNA that had been isolated was reverse transcribed. The protocol was immunoSEQ multiplex PCR, while the TCRdb copy is restricted to in-frame clones and leaves out a portion. The sample shows hundreds of thousands of clones, 15% to 17% of them seen only once. Sequencing was carried out using naive CD4+ T cells from blood. The receptors originated from a man younger than 35 in good health.

The table lists this clone with a few counts. J is TRBJ1-1 and V is TRBV18; 9 bases are a match to TRBD1. V shed 6 bases, J shed 4 bases, and the junction held 3 bases outside the gene matches. Germline assignment: CDR1 KGHSH and CDR2 LQKENI. CDR3 length: 13 amino acids. CDR3 protein: CASSRDRATEAFF. The CDR3 DNA sequence: TGTGCCAGCTCTCGGGACAGGGCCACTGAAGCTTTCTTT.

This clone was observed a few times. The chain couples TRBV4-2 to TRBJ2-3; tentative D call: TRBD2 (5 bases). From germline, CDR1 is LGHNA and CDR2 YNFKEQ. The V gene lost 3 bases and the J gene lost 7 bases, with 14 bases spanning the gap. The CDR3 contains 14 residues. CDR3 sequence (DNA): TGTGCCAGCAGCCACGCGGAACTAGGGAATACGCAGTATTTT. It translates to CASSHAELGNTQYF.

The gene calls are TRBV29-1 and TRBJ2-5, with D perhaps TRBD2 (5 bases). The V gene lost 6 bases and the J gene lost 4 bases, with 9 bases spanning the gap. The germline V gene has CDR1 SQVTM and CDR2 ANQGSEA. The CDR3 consists of 11 residues. CDR3 loop: CSVTEVETQYF. The CDR3 nucleotides are TGCAGCGTGACGGAGGTAGAGACCCAGTACTTC.

The V gene is TRBV15, the J gene TRBJ2-6; D remains unclear. There are 14 residues in the CDR3. Germline CDR1 and CDR2: LNHNV and YYDKDF (reference sequence). V lost 1 base, J lost 4 bases, and 5 bases lay in between. The CDR3 loop is CATSRGAGANVLTF. DNA for the CDR3: TGTGCCACCAGCAGAGGTGCGGGGGCCAACGTCCTGACTTTC.

V and J are TRBV5-1 and TRBJ1-6; tentatively, D is TRBD1 (6 bases). V was shortened by 0 bases and J by 7 bases, with 17 bases between the two germline ends. Per germline, CDR1 SGHRS and CDR2 YFSETQ. This CDR3 spans 17 amino acids. The CDR3 region is CASSLGSGGDWNSPLHF. The CDR3 DNA follows: TGCGCCAGCAGCTTGGGATCCGGGGGCGATTGGAATTCACCCCTCCACTTT. Full variable domain (remainder filled in from reference TRBV5-1 and TRBJ1-6): KAGVTQTPRYLIKTRGQQVTLSCSPISGHRSVSWYQQTPGQGLQFLFEYFSETQRNKGNFPGRFSGRQFSNSRSEMNVSTLELGDSALYLCASSLGSGGDWNSPLHFGNGTRLTVT.

A few counts support this clone. J is TRBJ2-7 and V is TRBV10-3, with 7 bases lining up with TRBD2. Looked up from germline, CDR1 is ENHRY and CDR2 is SYGVKD. The CDR3 runs to 12 residues. The chain's CDR3 is CVTGGGSYEQYF. CDR3 coding DNA: TGTGTCACCGGCGGGGGATCCTACGAGCAGTACTTC.

The chain employs TRBV28 and TRBJ2-5; 10 nucleotides agree with TRBD1. V lost 6 bases and J lost 5; bases outside the gene matches: 9. The V gene's germline CDR1 is MDHEN and CDR2 SYDVKM. CDR3 length equals 15 residues. This chain's CDR3 is CASRPGTGVGETQYF. CDR3 coding DNA: TGTGCCAGCAGGCCCGGGACAGGGGTAGGGGAGACCCAGTACTTC.

The DNA for the CDR3 is TGTGCCTGGACAGGATTCAGTTGGACAGATACGCAGTATTTT. This translates into CAWTGFSWTDTQYF. The rearrangement links TRBV30 to TRBJ2-3; D unresolved. The V end lost 4 bases, the J end lost 3 bases, and 14 bases lay between the germline ends. Per the germline V gene, CDR1 is GTSNPN and CDR2 is SVGIG (reference sequence). There are 14 residues in the CDR3.

This clone was recorded a few times. The J gene is TRBJ2-1, the V gene TRBV9; 11 bases match TRBD2. The V and J ends lost 4 bases and 0 bases, in that order; junction bases with no gene match: 15. Looked up from germline, CDR1 is SGDLS and CDR2 is YYNGEE. The CDR3 sequence is 20 residues long. In nucleotides, the CDR3 is TGTGCCAGCAGCCCCAGGGCTAGCGGGGGGCAGATAAGCTCCTACAATGAGCAGTTCTTC. Translation gives CASSPRASGGQISSYNEQFF. The variable domain in full, completed from reference TRBV9 and TRBJ2-1, reads DSGVTQTPKHLITATGQRVTLRCSPRSGDLSVYWYQQSLDQGLQFLIQYYNGEERAKGNILERFSAQQFPDLHSELNLSSLELGDSALYFCASSPRASGGQISSYNEQFFGPGTRLTVL.

This clone has more than one count but fewer than ten. The V gene is TRBV7-2, the J gene TRBJ2-2, with 9 bases lining up with TRBD1. CDR3 size: 18 residues. Germline CDR1 and CDR2: SGHTA and FQGNSA. V shed 6 bases, J shed 3 bases, and the junction held 14 bases outside the gene matches. The CDR3 protein is CASSVRVPGQGDTGELFF. The CDR3, as DNA: TGTGCCAGCAGTGTAAGGGTTCCGGGACAGGGTGACACCGGGGAGCTGTTTTTT.

This clone was found a few times. The chain couples TRBV27 to TRBJ2-7, with TRBD1 identical over 8 bases. The length of the CDR3 is 14 residues. Germline V lookup: CDR1 MNHEY, CDR2 SMNVEV (reference sequence). Trimming removed 5 bases from V and 0 bases from J; junction bases left unmatched: 3. The DNA for the CDR3 is TGTGCCAGCAGTCGGGACAGGAGCTCCTACGAGCAGTACTTC. Protein product: CASSRDRSSYEQYF.

This clone occurred a few times. Other DNA sequences in the same sample also yield this CDR3. The genes are TRBV9 and TRBJ2-1; TRBD1 might be the D (6 bases). This CDR3 contains 11 residues. Trimming took 7 bases from V and 7 from J, leaving 9 bases between them. Germline V gene lookup returns CDR1 SGDLS and CDR2 YYNGEE. The CDR3 loop reads CASERGNEQFF. As DNA, the CDR3 is TGTGCCAGCGAGAGGGGGAATGAGCAGTTCTTC.